This T cell receptor beta chain derives from a study of cytomegalovirus exposure and HLA in healthy donors. Healthy bone marrow donors made up the donor group. V was clipped by 1 base and J by 1 base; unmatched bases: 9. Germline-derived CDR1 and CDR2 are SGHTA and FQGTGA. The CDR3 is 19 residues long. 13 Jbeta primers and 60 Vbeta primers were used for the PCR. Authors' processing steps: Among the unique TCR beta chains that a later analysis counted, about 81 million in all, about 12 million were shared. TCRdb keeps only in-frame clones here, not all; method: immunoSEQ multiplex PCR. V and J calls and clone size are as listed in that table; D and trimming were resolved from the DNA. The sample includes over 150,000 clones, just over 75% of them seen just once.

This sequence was found in a woman aged 60 to 75 in good health and CMV-seropositive. Material for sequencing was PBMCs. The V and J genes are TRBV7-3 and TRBJ2-1; the match to TRBD2 covers 11 bases. The CDR3 here is CASSLMSSGRPASYNEQFF. CDR3 DNA sequence: TGTGCCAGCAGCTTAATGTCTAGCGGGAGGCCTGCATCCTACAATGAGCAGTTCTTC.